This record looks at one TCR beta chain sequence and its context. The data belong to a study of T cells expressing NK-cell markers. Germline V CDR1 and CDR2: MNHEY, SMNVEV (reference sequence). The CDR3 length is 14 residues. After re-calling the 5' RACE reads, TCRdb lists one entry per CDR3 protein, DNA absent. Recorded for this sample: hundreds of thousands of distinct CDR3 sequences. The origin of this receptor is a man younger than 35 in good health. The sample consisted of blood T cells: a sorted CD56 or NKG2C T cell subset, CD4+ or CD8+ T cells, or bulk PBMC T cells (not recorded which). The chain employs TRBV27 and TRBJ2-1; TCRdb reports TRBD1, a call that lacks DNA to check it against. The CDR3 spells CASSSQGVYNEQFF.